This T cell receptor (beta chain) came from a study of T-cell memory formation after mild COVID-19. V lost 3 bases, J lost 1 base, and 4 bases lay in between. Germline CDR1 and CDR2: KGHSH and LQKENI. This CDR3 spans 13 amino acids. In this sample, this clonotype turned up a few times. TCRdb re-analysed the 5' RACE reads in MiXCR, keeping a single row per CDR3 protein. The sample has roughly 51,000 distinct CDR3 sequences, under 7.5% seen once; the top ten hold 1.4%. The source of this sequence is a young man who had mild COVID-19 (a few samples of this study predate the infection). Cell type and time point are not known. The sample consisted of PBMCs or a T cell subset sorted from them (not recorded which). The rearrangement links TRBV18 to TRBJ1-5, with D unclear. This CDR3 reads CASSPSSNQPQHF. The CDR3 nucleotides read TGTGCCAGCTCACCCTCCAGCAATCAGCCCCAGCATTTT.